Presented here are 10 T cell receptor beta chains from one specimen sequenced in a study of T cell changes during pregnancy in multiple sclerosis. TCRdb's copy holds only in-frame clones and misses some; the assay was immunoSEQ multiplex PCR. This table holds around 53,000 clones, around nine tenths found once. This specimen was CD8+ T cells from peripheral blood mononuclear cells, taken before pregnancy. All receptors come from a female donor with multiple sclerosis, enrolled in a pregnancy study.

This clone was counted only a few times. V usage is TRBV2 and J usage is TRBJ1-2; no reliable D call. Germline lookup yields CDR1 SNHLY and CDR2 FYNNEI. The V end lost 7 bases, the J end lost 6 bases, and 12 bases lay between the germline ends. The CDR3 covers 12 residues. The CDR3 loop is CASTVRRDGYTF. The CDR3 nucleotides are TGTGCCAGCACAGTGAGGAGGGATGGCTACACCTTC.

The chain recombines TRBV4-3 with TRBJ2-2, with D perhaps matching TRBD1 (5 bases). The CDR3 consists of 17 residues. CDR1 and CDR2 from the germline V gene are LGHNA and YSLEER. V was cut by 0 bases and J by 4 bases, with 15 bases left in between. CDR3 coding DNA: TGCGCCAGCAGCCAAGATTTGGCCAGGGTGGGCACCGGGGAGCTGTTTTTT. It codes for CASSQDLARVGTGELFF.

V is TRBV13 and J is TRBJ2-1; D might be TRBD2 (6 bases). CDR3 length: 15 residues. Germline V gene sequence: CDR1 PRHDT, CDR2 FYEKMQ (reference sequence). V was clipped by 3 bases and J by 9 bases, with 18 bases between them. In nucleotides, the CDR3 is TGTGCCAGCAGCTTCCGGGACTTTAGAGTGGGTGAGCAGTTCTTC. Its protein product is CASSFRDFRVGEQFF.

This rearrangement joins TRBV27 to TRBJ2-3, with 8 bases that match TRBD1. Germline V lookup: CDR1 MNHEY, CDR2 SMNVEV (reference sequence). J lost 0 bases, V lost 2 bases, and 13 bases had no gene match. There are 19 residues in the CDR3. Here the CDR3 reads CASSLAPPRTGSSTDTQYF. The DNA of the CDR3 is TGTGCCAGCAGTTTAGCGCCTCCAAGGACAGGGTCTAGCACAGATACGCAGTATTTT.

The chain links TRBV29-1 to TRBJ2-7, with 8 bases lining up with TRBD1. CDR3 length equals 12 residues. V lost 3 bases to trimming and J lost 6 bases; unmatched junction nucleotides: 4. The germline gives CDR1 SQVTM, CDR2 ANQGSEA. CDR3: CSVDGTGSEQYF. Written as DNA, the CDR3 is TGCAGCGTTGATGGGACAGGCTCCGAGCAGTACTTC.

The CDR3 DNA follows: TGTGCCAGCAGCCGGGACTCCCGTGGGATTTATACGCAGTATTTT. Its protein product is CASSRDSRGIYTQYF. The chain recombines TRBV7-3 with TRBJ2-3; TRBD2 is a possible D gene (6 bases). V dropped 5 bases and J dropped 7 bases, with 19 bases sitting between them. Germline V CDR1 and CDR2: SGHTA, FQGTGA. This CDR3 is built from 15 residues.

Points on this clone: Other DNA sequences in this specimen translate into the identical CDR3. The chain combines TRBV7-6 with TRBJ1-3, with 8 positions matching TRBD1. Germline V lookup: CDR1 SGHVS, CDR2 FNYEAQ. V shed 5 bases, J shed 2 bases, and the junction held 8 bases outside the gene matches. This CDR3 is built from 16 residues. CDR3 DNA: TGTGCCAGCAGCCCAGGGGGCGCCGAGCCTGGAAACACCATATATTTT. Its protein is CASSPGGAEPGNTIYF.

The chain uses TRBV11-1 and TRBJ2-5; 7 bases fit TRBD2. This CDR3 has 14 amino acids. Germline V gene data show CDR1 as SGHAT and CDR2 as FQDESV (reference sequence). J gave up 3 bases and V 0 bases, and 1 base lay outside the gene matches. The chain's CDR3 is CASSLAGGEETQYF. DNA for the CDR3: TGTGCCAGCAGCTTAGCGGGGGGGGAAGAGACCCAGTACTTC.

The chain has TRBV4-1 and TRBJ2-7; TRBD2 is a possible D gene (6 bases). The CDR3 covers 14 residues. V lost 1 base and J lost 3, with 10 bases in between. CDR1 MGHRA and CDR2 YSYEKL come from the germline V gene. CDR3 sequence (DNA): TGCGCCAGCAGCCAAGGGCGGGAAGACTACGAGCAGTACTTC. Its translation is CASSQGREDYEQYF.

J is TRBJ2-3 and V is TRBV29-1; the D is unclear. This CDR3 contains 12 residues. Germline CDR1 reads SQVTM; CDR2 reads ANQGSEA. With 5 bases removed from V and 3 bases from J, the gap between germline ends came to 9 bases. CDR3 bases: TGCAGCGTTTCAAGCGCGACAGATACGCAGTATTTT. Residues: CSVSSATDTQYF.